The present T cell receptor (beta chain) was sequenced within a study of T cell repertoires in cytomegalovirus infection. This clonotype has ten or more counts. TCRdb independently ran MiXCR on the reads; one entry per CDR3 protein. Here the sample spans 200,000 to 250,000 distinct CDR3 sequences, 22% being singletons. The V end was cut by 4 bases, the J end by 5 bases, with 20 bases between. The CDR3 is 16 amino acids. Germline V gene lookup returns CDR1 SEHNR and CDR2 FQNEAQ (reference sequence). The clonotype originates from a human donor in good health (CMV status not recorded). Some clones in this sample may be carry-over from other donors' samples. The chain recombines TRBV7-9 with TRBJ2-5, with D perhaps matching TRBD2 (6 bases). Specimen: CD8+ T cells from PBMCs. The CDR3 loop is CASSSDRDFGWETQYF. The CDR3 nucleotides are TGTGCCAGCAGCTCAGACCGGGACTTTGGGTGGGAGACCCAGTACTTC.